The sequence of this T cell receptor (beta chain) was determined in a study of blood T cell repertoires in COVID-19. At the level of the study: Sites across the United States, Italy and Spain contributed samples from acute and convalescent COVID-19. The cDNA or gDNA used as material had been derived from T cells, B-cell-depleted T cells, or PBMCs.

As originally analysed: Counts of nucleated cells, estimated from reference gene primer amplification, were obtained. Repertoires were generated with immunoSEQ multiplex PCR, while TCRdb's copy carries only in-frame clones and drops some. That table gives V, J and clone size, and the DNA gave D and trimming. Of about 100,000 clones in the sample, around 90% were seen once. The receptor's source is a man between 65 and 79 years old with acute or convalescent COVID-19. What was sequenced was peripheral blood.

The CDR3 protein is CASSKDMAFF. DNA for the CDR3: TGTGCCAGCAGCAAAGACATGGCTTTCTTT. This rearrangement joins TRBV21-1 to TRBJ1-1; TRBD1 is the table's D call and was not checked against the DNA. TRBV21-1 represents a pseudogene. This CDR3 is built from 10 residues.